Sequencing of this T cell receptor (beta chain) was carried out in a study of PD-L1 blockade in urothelial cancer. Time point indicated: peripheral blood 6 weeks after treatment start. Study-wide results and limits: In blood at 3 weeks, tumor-associated clones expanded more among patients with durable benefit.

Profiled with immunoSEQ multiplex PCR; TCRdb holds only in-frame clones, not every one. The data hold 60,000 to 80,000 clones, with around nine tenths observed a single time. This CDR3 has 15 amino acids. The germline CDR1 and CDR2 sequences are SGDLS and YYNGEE. Losses at the gene ends were 0 bases for V and 3 bases for J; bases not matched to a gene: 4. As concerns this clone: Antigen specificity is unknown.

This clonotype was obtained from a man in his sixties with urothelial cancer. The starting material was PBMCs, obtained around atezolizumab (anti-PD-L1) treatment. The chain recombines TRBV9 with TRBJ2-7, with TRBD1 matching 9 bases. CDR3 DNA sequence: TGTGCCAGCAGCGTAGAGGGACAGGGAGGCTACGAGCAGTACTTC. Translation gives CASSVEGQGGYEQYF.